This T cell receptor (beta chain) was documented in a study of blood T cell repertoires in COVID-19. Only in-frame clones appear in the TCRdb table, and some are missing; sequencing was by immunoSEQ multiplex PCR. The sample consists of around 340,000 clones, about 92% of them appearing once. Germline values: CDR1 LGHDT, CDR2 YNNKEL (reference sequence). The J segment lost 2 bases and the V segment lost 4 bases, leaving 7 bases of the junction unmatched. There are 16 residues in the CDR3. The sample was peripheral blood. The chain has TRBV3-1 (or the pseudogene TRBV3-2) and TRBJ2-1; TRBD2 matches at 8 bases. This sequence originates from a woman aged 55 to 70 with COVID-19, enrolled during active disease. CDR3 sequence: CASSPFGGGTYNEQFF. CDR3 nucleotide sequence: TGTGCCAGCAGCCCATTCGGGGGGGGCACCTACAATGAGCAGTTCTTC.